The clone carrying this TCR beta chain was observed many times. The sample is drawn from a study of metastatic and nonmetastatic thyroid tumors. There are 15 residues in the CDR3. V was pared by 5 bases and J by 3 bases, with 14 bases between. CDR1 is MDHEN and CDR2 is SYDVKM in the germline V gene. TCRdb re-analyzed the PCR reads through MiXCR. Of some 38,000 clones listed, roughly 13% are singletons. Thyroid surgery took place with no prior treatment in any patient. The chain links TRBV28 to TRBJ2-1; D remains unclear. This receptor was obtained from a female donor with papillary thyroid cancer or a benign thyroid nodule (not recorded which). Some clones in this sample may be carry-over from other donors' samples. Material for sequencing was blood. CDR3 in amino acids: CASSLQPPYYNEQFF. CDR3 nucleotides: TGTGCCAGCAGTCTACAACCGCCTTACTACAATGAGCAGTTCTTC.